A selection of T cell receptor beta chains follows, all from one sample in a study of CD8 T cells in ankylosing spondylitis. Using its own MiXCR run on the 5' RACE reads, TCRdb lists one record per CDR3 protein. The sample lists about 88,000 distinct CDR3 sequences, 27% occurring once. The sequencing sample was made of blood, either unsorted or a sorted T cell fraction (not recorded which). These TCRs come from a male donor with ankylosing spondylitis or in good health (not recorded which). Both conserved end residues are part of each CDR3. The order of the fields is D gene, V gene, clone size, J gene, CDR3 DNA, CDR3 protein. D genes are given only for firm matches. Not every row has a clone size; where given, it reads once, few, many or a size class.

-	TRBV6-1	few	TRBJ2-5	TGTGCCAGCAGTCCAGGGTGGGAAGAGACCCAGTACTTC	CASSPGWEETQYF
-	TRBV18	few	TRBJ2-2	TGTGCCAGCTCACCAGGTGAAGGGGAGCTGTTTTTT	CASSPGEGELFF
-	TRBV20-1	-	TRBJ2-1	TGCAGTGCTTATTTACAGGAGGGGTTAGATGAGCAGTTCTTC	CSAYLQEGLDEQFF
TRBD1	TRBV7-2	few	TRBJ1-1	TGTGCCAGCAGCTTGGGGGACAGGGTGCACACTGAAGCTTTCTTT	CASSLGDRVHTEAFF
TRBD2	TRBV5-1	many	TRBJ2-1	TGCGCCAGCAGCGGTCGGAGGAGAACCGGGACTAGCTTTGATGAGCAGTTCTTC	CASSGRRRTGTSFDEQFF
-	TRBV20-1	few	TRBJ1-1	TGCAGTGCCCGGACGGATGGTTACACTGAAGCTTTCTTT	CSARTDGYTEAFF
TRBD2	TRBV20-1	-	TRBJ2-5	TGCAGTGCTAGAACCGGACTAGCGGGAGAGACCCAGTACTTC	CSARTGLAGETQYF
-	TRBV6-1	few	TRBJ2-1	TGTGCCAGCACCCCACTGCAAGTCCGAAGGGGTAATGAGCAGTTCTTC	CASTPLQVRRGNEQFF
-	TRBV11-2	-	TRBJ2-5	TGTGCCAGCAGCCCGCGGGTGACCCAGTACTTC	CASSPRVTQYF
TRBD2	TRBV5-1	few	TRBJ2-1	TGCGCCAGCAGCCCCAGTAGCGGGAAGAGGGTCAATGAGCAGTTCTTC	CASSPSSGKRVNEQFF
-	TRBV6-1	few	TRBJ1-3	TGTGCCAGCAGTGAAGCGACGGACTCTGGAAACACCATATATTTT	CASSEATDSGNTIYF
-	TRBV20-1	many	TRBJ2-5	TGCAGTGCTAGTATGGCGGGGCCTCTCGAGACCCAGTACTTC	CSASMAGPLETQYF
-	TRBV20-1	few	TRBJ1-2	TGCAGTGCTAGATCGACGCGAGGTGACCTAGTTAACTATGGCTACACCTTC	CSARSTRGDLVNYGYTF
-	TRBV5-1	once	TRBJ1-6	TGCGCCAGCAGCTTTGTAAGCGATTCACCCCTCCACTTT	CASSFVSDSPLHF
-	TRBV5-1	many	TRBJ1-5	TGCGCCAGCAGCTGGAGCAGTGAACAGCCCCAGCATTTT	CASSWSSEQPQHF
-	TRBV2	-	TRBJ2-7	TGTGCCAGCAGTGGACTGGCGTACTACGAGCAGTACTTC	CASSGLAYYEQYF
-	TRBV20-1	many	TRBJ1-1	TGCAGTGCTAGAAACTCCGGACAGCCGAACACTGAAGCTTTCTTT	CSARNSGQPNTEAFF
-	TRBV15	-	TRBJ2-1	TGTGCCACCAGCAGAGGGGATCAGGGTCTTGAGCAGTTCTTC	CATSRGDQGLEQFF
TRBD1	TRBV5-1	many	TRBJ1-2	TGCGCCAGCAGCTGGCAAAGCGGGACAGAGACGAGCCATGGCTACACCTTC	CASSWQSGTETSHGYTF
-	TRBV12-3/TRBV12-4	-	TRBJ1-2	TGTGCCAGCAGAAATCCCCTCTTTCCCGGTGGCTACACCTTC	CASRNPLFPGGYTF
-	TRBV11-2	-	TRBJ2-5	TGTGCCAGCAGCTTTAGCAATCCGGAAAAAGAGACCCAGTACTTC	CASSFSNPEKETQYF
TRBD2	TRBV12-3/TRBV12-4	-	TRBJ2-1	TGTGCCAGCATCGGTCCGGGGACTAATCTCAATGAGCAGTTCTTC	CASIGPGTNLNEQFF
-	TRBV29-1	few	TRBJ2-1	TGCAGCGTTGTTGGCAGAGTAAGAGATGAGCAGTTCTTC	CSVVGRVRDEQFF
TRBD2	TRBV20-1	few	TRBJ2-1	TGCAGTGCTAGAGGGACTAGCGACTACAATGAGCAGTTCTTC	CSARGTSDYNEQFF
TRBD1	TRBV3-1	-	TRBJ2-7	TGTGCCAGCAGCCCTGGGACAGGCGGCTTATCTTCCTACGAGCAGTACTTC	CASSPGTGGLSSYEQYF
-	TRBV12-3/TRBV12-4	-	TRBJ2-1	TGTGCCAGCAGTAGGGGAGCGCCGAGCTCCTACAATGAGCAGTTCTTC	CASSRGAPSSYNEQFF
-	TRBV5-1	few	TRBJ2-2	TGCGCCAGCAGCCTCCCGGACAGTACCGGGGAGCTGTTTTTT	CASSLPDSTGELFF